This is a list of T cell receptor beta chains from one sample in a study of blood T cell repertoires in COVID-19. This table comes from immunoSEQ multiplex PCR, and its TCRdb copy is limited to in-frame clones, with some not included. The sample lists fewer than 70,000 clones; 80% to 95% were seen once. The source material was peripheral blood. All receptors derive from a man between 50 and 59 years old with active COVID-19. CDR3s include the opening cysteine and the closing phenylalanine or tryptophan. D genes are given only for firm matches. Some rows have no size entry. The others give once, few or many, or a class for an expanded clone.

V	J	D	size	DNA	CDR3
TRBV7-9	TRBJ2-2	NA	NA	TGTGCCAGCAGGGGAGGCGGGGCCACCGGGGAGCTGTTTTTT	CASRGGGATGELFF
TRBV5-1	TRBJ2-3	NA	NA	TGCGCCCTACGTCGTCGCACAGATACGCAGTATTTT	CALRRRTDTQYF
TRBV3-1/TRBV3-2	TRBJ2-1	TRBD2	NA	TGTGCCAGCAGCCACCAACTAAGGGGACTAGCGGGAGTCAGGGAGCAGTTCTTC	CASSHQLRGLAGVREQFF
TRBV6-5	TRBJ1-5	TRBD1	NA	TGTGCCAGCAGTCCGGGACAGGGGAGTCAGCCCCAGCATTTT	CASSPGQGSQPQHF
TRBV11-2	TRBJ2-1	TRBD1	NA	TGTGCCAGCAGCTTAAGGGGGGACAGGAGTTACAATGAGCAGTTCTTC	CASSLRGDRSYNEQFF
TRBV3-1/TRBV3-2	TRBJ2-3	TRBD2	NA	TGTGCCAGCAGCCAATACTTAGCGGGGGGAATAGATACGCAGTATTTT	CASSQYLAGGIDTQYF
TRBV27	TRBJ1-5	NA	few	TGTGCCAACACACATCTCAATCAGCCCCAGCATTTT	CANTHLNQPQHF
TRBV5-4	TRBJ1-6	NA	few	TGTGCCAGCAGCTTGGTGGGTACAGGGTTGAATTCACCCCTCCACTTT	CASSLVGTGLNSPLHF
TRBV18	TRBJ2-1	NA	NA	TGTGCCAGCTCACGGGCGGAGGGCCATGAGCAGTTCTTC	CASSRAEGHEQFF
TRBV18	TRBJ1-6	NA	NA	TGTGCCAGCTCACCAGCCGGCGGAATTGAAAATTCACCCCTCCACTTT	CASSPAGGIENSPLHF
TRBV9	TRBJ2-5	TRBD2	NA	TGTGCCAGCAGTCCGGGACTAGGGATGGAGACCCAGTACTTC	CASSPGLGMETQYF
TRBV9	TRBJ1-1	NA	NA	TGTGCCAGCAGCGTAGAACCGGGTTACACTGAAGCTTTCTTT	CASSVEPGYTEAFF
TRBV3-1/TRBV3-2	TRBJ1-6	NA	NA	TGTGCCAGCAGCCAAGCAGGGGCTAATTCACCCCTCCACTTT	CASSQAGANSPLHF
TRBV5-5	TRBJ2-1	TRBD1	NA	TGTGCCAGCAGATCCGGGACAGGCTCCTACAATGAGCAGTTCTTC	CASRSGTGSYNEQFF
TRBV5-4	TRBJ2-7	NA	NA	TGTGCCAGCAGCTTGTTTAGGGGTGGACAAAGCTCCTACGAGCAGTACTTC	CASSLFRGGQSSYEQYF
TRBV27	TRBJ2-6	TRBD1	NA	TGTGCCAGCAGGCCTTCGGACAGGGGGCTTCTAAGCGGGTCTGGGGCCAACGTCCTGACTTTC	CASRPSDRGLLSGSGANVLTF
TRBV18	TRBJ1-3	TRBD1	NA	TGTGCCAGCTCACCACCGAACAGGGGGCTGGCAGGAAACACCATATATTTT	CASSPPNRGLAGNTIYF
TRBV12-3/TRBV12-4	TRBJ1-2	NA	NA	TGTGCCAGCAATGGGAGGAACTATGGCTACACCTTC	CASNGRNYGYTF
TRBV5-4	TRBJ2-3	TRBD2	NA	TGTGCCAGCAGCTTGGTTGGACTAGCGGGGACCGAAGATACGCAGTATTTT	CASSLVGLAGTEDTQYF
TRBV7-3	TRBJ2-5	NA	NA	TGTGCCAGCAGCTTAGGGCAGAATCGCCAAGAGACCCAGTACTTC	CASSLGQNRQETQYF
TRBV28	TRBJ2-5	NA	NA	TGTGCCAGCAGAGAGGGAATTGAGACCCAGTACTTC	CASREGIETQYF
TRBV28	TRBJ1-5	TRBD1	once	TGTGCCAGCACCGGACAGGGGACTATGTTGAGCAATCAGCCCCAGCATTTT	CASTGQGTMLSNQPQHF
TRBV28	TRBJ2-2	TRBD1	NA	TGTGCCAGCAGTTTATTCCCCCGCCGGACAGGGTCTTTAACCGGGGAGCTGTTTTTT	CASSLFPRRTGSLTGELFF
TRBV9	TRBJ2-7	NA	NA	TGTGCCAGCAGCGTATCTACAGGTTACTACGAGCAGTACTTC	CASSVSTGYYEQYF
TRBV19	TRBJ2-5	NA	NA	TGTGCCAGTAGTAGGCGGTGGAGGAGTGGCGAGACCCAGTACTTC	CASSRRWRSGETQYF
TRBV7-2	TRBJ2-5	TRBD2	NA	TGTGCCAGCAGCTATGGACTAGCGGGAGGGCGAGAGACCCAGTACTTC	CASSYGLAGGRETQYF
TRBV2	TRBJ2-2	NA	few	TGTGCCAGCAGTGTGGACAGTAACACCGGGGAGCTGTTTTTT	CASSVDSNTGELFF
TRBV28	TRBJ1-2	NA	NA	TGTGCCAGCAGTTCCCAACCCCGGGGGGAAGATGGCTACACCTTC	CASSSQPRGEDGYTF
TRBV19	TRBJ2-2	NA	NA	TGTGCCAGTAGTGAGCGGCAGAATGGCGGGGAGCTGTTTTTT	CASSERQNGGELFF
TRBV7-9	TRBJ1-4	NA	NA	TGTGCCAGCAGCAAGTGGACAGCCAGAATCCCAACTAATGAAAAACTGTTTTTT	CASSKWTARIPTNEKLFF
TRBV7-9	TRBJ2-6	NA	NA	TGTGCCAGCAGCCTAACAGGGTCAGGGGCCAACGTCCTGACTTTC	CASSLTGSGANVLTF
TRBV11-3	TRBJ2-1	NA	NA	TGTGCCAGCAGCCCCGTTAGCTCCTACAATGAGCAGTTCTTC	CASSPVSSYNEQFF
TRBV18	TRBJ2-3	NA	NA	TGTGCCAGCTCACCACGCGGTTATGGCACAGATACGCAGTATTTT	CASSPRGYGTDTQYF
TRBV5-4	TRBJ2-2	TRBD2	NA	TGTGCCAGCAGCCGGGGACTAGCGGGAGATTTAGGGGAGCTGTTTTTT	CASSRGLAGDLGELFF
TRBV11-3	TRBJ2-7	TRBD2	NA	TGTGCGAGAGCAGGGACTAGCGGATACTCCTACGAGCAGTACTTC	CARAGTSGYSYEQYF
TRBV20-1	TRBJ1-1	NA	NA	TGCAGTGCCCCAGGGAACACTGAAGCTTTCTTT	CSAPGNTEAFF
TRBV6-2/TRBV6-3	TRBJ2-5	TRBD2	large	TGTGCCAGCAGTTACTCGATGGTGGATACTAGCGGACTCCAAGAGACCCAGTACTTC	CASSYSMVDTSGLQETQYF
TRBV12-5	TRBJ2-6	TRBD1	once	TGTGCTAGTGGTTTACTCAGACAGGGGCCCAATTCTGGGGCCAACGTCCTGACTTTC	CASGLLRQGPNSGANVLTF
TRBV28	TRBJ2-7	TRBD2	NA	TGTGCCAGCAGCGTCCCTTTAGCGGGAGGGTTTTACGAGCAGTACTTC	CASSVPLAGGFYEQYF
TRBV27	TRBJ2-7	NA	NA	TGTGCCAGCAGTTTAGCCGCGGGGACCTACGAGCAGTACTTC	CASSLAAGTYEQYF
TRBV7-2	TRBJ1-5	NA	NA	TGTGCCAGCAGCTCTAGGGCAGGGCAATATCAGCCCCAGCATTTT	CASSSRAGQYQPQHF
TRBV4-2	TRBJ2-1	NA	NA	TGTGCCAGCAGCCTAAATAGGGGTCCCTACAATGAGCAGTTCTTC	CASSLNRGPYNEQFF
TRBV5-1	TRBJ2-1	TRBD2	NA	TGCGCCAGCAGCTTGGTGGGGGGGAACGGACACTACAATGAGCAGTTCTTC	CASSLVGGNGHYNEQFF
TRBV18	TRBJ2-1	NA	once	TGTGCCAGCTCACTGGCAAGAAATGAGCAGTTCTTC	CASSLARNEQFF
TRBV13	TRBJ2-3	TRBD2	NA	TGTGCCAGCAGCGCCTTAGCGGGCCGCACAGATACGCAGTATTTT	CASSALAGRTDTQYF
TRBV28	TRBJ1-1	NA	NA	TGTGCCAGCAGGGACACCGTGAACACTGAAGCTTTCTTT	CASRDTVNTEAFF
TRBV15	TRBJ1-5	NA	NA	TGTGCCACCAGCAGAGATAGTAACACGGGGGAAGGCAATCAGCCCCAGCATTTT	CATSRDSNTGEGNQPQHF
TRBV29-1	TRBJ2-5	TRBD2	NA	TGCAGCGTGCCGCGGACTAGCAGGGTGGAGACCCAGTACTTC	CSVPRTSRVETQYF
TRBV28	TRBJ2-2	TRBD2	NA	TGTGCCAGCAGTTTAAGCGGGGTGGGCGGGGAGCTGTTTTTT	CASSLSGVGGELFF
TRBV5-4	TRBJ1-1	TRBD1	NA	TGTGCCAGCAGTTTAGACAGGGGCTGGACTGAAGCTTTCTTT	CASSLDRGWTEAFF
TRBV4-3	TRBJ1-1	NA	NA	TGCGCCAGCAGCCTTGCAGTGAACACTGAAGCTTTCTTT	CASSLAVNTEAFF
TRBV28	TRBJ1-2	NA	NA	TGTGCCAGCAGTCCCTCCGGGGGGAGCTACACCTTC	CASSPSGGSYTF
TRBV24-1	TRBJ1-2	TRBD1	NA	TGTGCCACCCTTGACCGGGACAGCTATGGCTACACCTTC	CATLDRDSYGYTF
TRBV6-5	TRBJ1-6	NA	NA	TGTGCCAGCAGTTACGGATCGGAGAACCGGCCTTCACCCCTCCACTTT	CASSYGSENRPSPLHF
TRBV9	TRBJ2-3	NA	NA	TGTGCCAGCAGCGTAGGGGGGGGCCTCGCAGATACGCAGTATTTT	CASSVGGGLADTQYF
TRBV7-2	TRBJ2-1	NA	NA	TGTGCCAGCAGCTTGGGGGGACAGCTCAATGAGCAGTTCTTC	CASSLGGQLNEQFF
TRBV7-8	TRBJ2-7	NA	NA	TGTGCCAGCATGAGGGGACTCACCTTCTACGAGCAGTACTTC	CASMRGLTFYEQYF
TRBV2	TRBJ2-2	TRBD2	NA	TGTGCCAGCATGAAAGCGGGAGACCGTACCGGGGAGCTGTTTTTT	CASMKAGDRTGELFF
TRBV7-9	TRBJ1-6	NA	NA	TGTGCCACCGAAGCCCGGGTTAGGAATTCACCCCTCCACTTT	CATEARVRNSPLHF
TRBV7-2	TRBJ1-2	NA	once	TGTGCCAGCAGCTTTGACATAAACTATGGCTACACCTTC	CASSFDINYGYTF